This T cell receptor beta chain was documented in a study of cytomegalovirus exposure and HLA in healthy donors. Study results and limitations: Three CMV-associated chains proved CMV antigen-specific in vitro.

Profiling relied on immunoSEQ multiplex PCR, and the TCRdb table lists in-frame clones only, not all of them. Counted here are around 200,000 clones, around 82% occurring once; the ten biggest clones make up 2.5% to 3%. This CDR3 contains 14 residues. The V gene end was trimmed by 5 bases and the J gene end by 6 bases; junction bases not matched to a gene: 5. Germline V gene lookup returns CDR1 MRHNA and CDR2 SNTAGT. Concerning this clone: Its antigen is still unknown.

The sequence derives from a woman in her late teens or twenties in good health and CMV-seropositive. The chain recombines TRBV6-4 with TRBJ2-2; TRBD2 agrees at 8 bases. The source material was PBMCs. DNA of the CDR3: TGTGCCAGCAGTCCGGGGGGGTCGGCCGGGGAGCTGTTTTTT. It encodes CASSPGGSAGELFF.